The sequence of this TCR beta chain was determined in a study of T-cell reconstitution after alpha-beta-depleted transplantation in children. Trimming took 3 bases from V and 5 from J, leaving 10 bases between them. This CDR3 region has 12 residues. Germline values: CDR1 DFQATT, CDR2 SNEGSKA (reference sequence). This clonotype has just a few counts. The antigen is not known. The study's findings and limits: The origin of alpha-beta T cells about two months after transplant was reportedly several hundred expanded graft clones.

Unique molecular identifiers were incorporated into the prepared TCRbeta library. TCRdb re-analysed the PCR reads in MiXCR, keeping a single row per CDR3 protein. The profile shows some 200,000 distinct CDR3 sequences, 8.4% of them singletons. The TCR originated in a male patient aged 2 to 10 who had a stem cell transplant for acute myeloid leukemia, so the T cells may come from the graft donor. This chain uses TRBV20-1 with TRBJ1-2; no firm D call. The starting material was PBMCs, mostly from graft donor cells, obtained 360 days after TCRalphabeta/CD19-depleted stem cell transplant. CDR3 sequence reads: CSASHSGYGYTF. As DNA, the CDR3 is TGCAGTGCTAGCCATAGCGGGTATGGCTACACCTTC.